This T cell receptor (beta chain) was recorded in a study of blood T cell repertoires in COVID-19. About the study: Donors in the United States, Italy and Spain gave samples during acute or convalescent COVID-19. T cells, B-cell-depleted T cells, or PBMCs supplied cDNA or gDNA.

Per the authors' pipeline: Reference gene primer amplification gave nucleated cell count estimates. Sequencing used immunoSEQ multiplex PCR; TCRdb keeps in-frame clones, though not all of them. From that table come the V and J calls and clone size; the DNA was used to work out D and trimming. This sample has 81,000 or so clones, with about 82% found just once. The trim removed 5 bases at V and 6 bases at J, leaving 6 bases unmatched. This CDR3 region has 13 residues. Germline CDR1 and CDR2: SGHVS and FQNEAQ. The receptor was isolated from a man aged 50-60 years with active COVID-19. The sample was peripheral blood. The V and J genes are TRBV7-8 and TRBJ1-1; 7 positions match TRBD1. The CDR3 coding sequence is TGTGCCAGCAGCCAGGACAGGATGGCTGAAGCTTTCTTT. This gives the protein CASSQDRMAEAFF.